This TCR beta chain was recorded in a study of cytomegalovirus exposure and HLA in healthy donors. Worth noting for this clone: Its antigen is unidentified.

In the PCR, 60 Vbeta and 13 Jbeta primers were used. Some clones are missing from TCRdb's copy, which holds only in-frame ones; the method was immunoSEQ multiplex PCR. The sample gives over 75,000 clones, under 75% of which show up once; about 2.3% is in the top ten. Trimming removed 3 bases from V and 4 bases from J; junction bases left unmatched: 3. The germline V gene encodes CDR1 LNHDA and CDR2 SQIVND (reference sequence). The CDR3 is made up of 14 amino acids. Broader study findings: Researchers reportedly found TCR beta sequences accurately predicted most subjects' HLA-A and HLA-B alleles. Sequencing likely caused a cluster of highly shared sequence variants. Most TCR sequences were seen very rarely across donors, but some public TCRs occurred in many. About 87% or about 30% of the time was how often most TCR beta V segments were productive, according to an earlier analysis.

The receptor was isolated from a human donor in good health. Sequencing was done on a sample of PBMCs. The V and J genes are TRBV19 and TRBJ2-3; 8 bases fit TRBD2. The CDR3 DNA reads TGTGCCAGTAGTATTAGCGGGGTCCCAGATACGCAGTATTTT. This encodes CASSISGVPDTQYF.